This TCR beta chain was retrieved from a study of T cell responses to AZD1222 COVID-19 vaccine. Only in-frame clones appear in the TCRdb table, and some are missing; sequencing was by immunoSEQ multiplex PCR. This repertoire shows some 190,000 clones, roughly 94% found once; its top ten account for roughly 1.8%. The sequence came from an adult who received the MenACWY meningococcal vaccine as a control. The specimen was peripheral blood, collected 28 days after the second dose of the MenACWY control vaccine.

CDR3 loop: CAIRASGGIKNEQFF. As DNA, the CDR3 is TGTGCCATCAGGGCTAGCGGGGGGATTAAGAATGAGCAGTTCTTC. The chain has TRBV10-3 and TRBJ2-1; the match to TRBD2 covers 11 bases. CDR3 length: 15 residues. V shed 6 bases and J 7 bases; nucleotides not matched to a gene: 8. In germline, CDR1 is ENHRY, CDR2 SYGVKD.